Listed below are T cell receptor beta chains from one sample, sequenced in a study of cytomegalovirus exposure and HLA in healthy donors. This table comes from immunoSEQ multiplex PCR, and its TCRdb copy is limited to in-frame clones, with some not included. The sample table sets out 200,000 to 250,000 clones. Sequencing input: PBMCs. Source of these receptors: a girl under 10 years old in good health and CMV-seropositive. CDR3s include the opening cysteine and the closing phenylalanine or tryptophan. A D gene is named only where the DNA matches it firmly.

j_call: TRBJ2-1
d_call: TRBD2
v_call: TRBV11-2
cdr3_aa: CASSLVRNSGTSGRREQFF
cdr3_nt: TGTGCCAGCAGCTTAGTGAGGAATTCAGGGACTAGCGGGAGACGTGAGCAGTTCTTC

j_call: TRBJ2-7
d_call: TRBD2
v_call: TRBV5-4
cdr3_aa: CASSRGLAEYEQYF
cdr3_nt: TGTGCCAGCAGCCGGGGACTAGCGGAGTACGAGCAGTACTTC

j_call: TRBJ2-7
d_call: -
v_call: TRBV5-6
cdr3_aa: CASSWGTFREQYF
cdr3_nt: TGTGCCAGCAGCTGGGGGACTTTCCGCGAGCAGTACTTC

j_call: TRBJ2-3
d_call: -
v_call: TRBV28
cdr3_aa: CASSSGGSIDTQYF
cdr3_nt: TGTGCCAGCAGTTCAGGGGGGTCCATCGATACGCAGTATTTT

j_call: TRBJ1-2
d_call: TRBD1
v_call: TRBV7-2
cdr3_aa: CASSSPGQWVWYTF
cdr3_nt: TGTGCCAGCAGCTCTCCGGGACAGTGGGTTTGGTACACCTTC

j_call: TRBJ1-1
d_call: -
v_call: TRBV4-1
cdr3_aa: CASSQMATVLNTEAFF
cdr3_nt: TGCGCCAGCAGCCAAATGGCCACCGTCTTGAACACTGAAGCTTTCTTT

j_call: TRBJ1-6
d_call: -
v_call: TRBV13
cdr3_aa: CASSLGQSDYNSPLHF
cdr3_nt: TGTGCCAGCAGCCTCGGACAGTCTGATTATAATTCACCCCTCCACTTT

j_call: TRBJ2-1
d_call: TRBD2
v_call: TRBV18
cdr3_aa: CASSPLGTSGIHEQFF
cdr3_nt: TGTGCCAGCTCACCACTGGGGACTAGCGGGATCCATGAGCAGTTCTTC

j_call: TRBJ2-1
d_call: -
v_call: TRBV19
cdr3_aa: CASGDFDYNEQFF
cdr3_nt: TGTGCCAGTGGGGACTTCGACTACAATGAGCAGTTCTTC

j_call: TRBJ2-1
d_call: -
v_call: TRBV7-9
cdr3_aa: CASSSDLAGRRWFF
cdr3_nt: TGTGCCAGCAGCTCAGACCTTGCGGGTAGGCGGTGGTTCTTC

j_call: TRBJ2-1
d_call: TRBD1
v_call: TRBV4-1
cdr3_aa: CASSQVTGYNEQFF
cdr3_nt: TGCGCCAGCAGCCAGGTGACAGGGTACAATGAGCAGTTCTTC

j_call: TRBJ1-1
d_call: -
v_call: TRBV10-2
cdr3_aa: CASSKQGNTEAFF
cdr3_nt: TGCGCCAGCAGCAAACAGGGAAACACTGAAGCTTTCTTT

j_call: TRBJ2-2
d_call: -
v_call: TRBV11-3
cdr3_aa: CASSSRQARSGELFF
cdr3_nt: TGTGCCAGCAGCTCACGACAGGCCCGGTCCGGGGAGCTGTTTTTT